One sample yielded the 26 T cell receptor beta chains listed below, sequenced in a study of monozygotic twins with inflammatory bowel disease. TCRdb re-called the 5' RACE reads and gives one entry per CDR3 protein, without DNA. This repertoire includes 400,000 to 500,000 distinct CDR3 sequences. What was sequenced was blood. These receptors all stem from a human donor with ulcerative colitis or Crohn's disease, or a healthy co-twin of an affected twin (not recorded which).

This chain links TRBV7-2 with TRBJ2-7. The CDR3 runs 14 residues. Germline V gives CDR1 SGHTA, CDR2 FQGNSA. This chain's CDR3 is CASSLEGPPYEQYF.

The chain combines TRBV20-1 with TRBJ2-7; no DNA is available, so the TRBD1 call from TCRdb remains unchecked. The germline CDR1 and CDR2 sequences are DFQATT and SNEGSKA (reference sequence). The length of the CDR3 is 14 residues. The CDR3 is CSATDREGSYEQYF.

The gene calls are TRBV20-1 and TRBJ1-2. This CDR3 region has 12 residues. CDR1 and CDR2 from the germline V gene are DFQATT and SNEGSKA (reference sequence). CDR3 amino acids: CSAPRFTEGYTF.

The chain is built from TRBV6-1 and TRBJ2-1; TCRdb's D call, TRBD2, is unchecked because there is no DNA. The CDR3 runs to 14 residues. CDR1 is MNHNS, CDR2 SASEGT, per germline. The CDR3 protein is CASGGTSGGNEQFF.

CDR3 sequence reads: CAWTKGQGFPEAFF. The chain joins TRBV30 to TRBJ1-1; the TCRdb D gene call, TRBD1, has no DNA to confirm it. Germline V gene sequence: CDR1 GTSNPN, CDR2 SVGIG (reference sequence). The CDR3 contains 14 residues. Full variable domain (rest looked up from reference TRBV30 and TRBJ1-1): SQTIHQWPATLVQPVGSPLSLECTVEGTSNPNLYWYRQAAGRGLQLLFYSVGIGQISSEVPQNLSASRPQDRQFILSSKKLLLSDSGFYLCAWTKGQGFPEAFFGQGTRLTVV.

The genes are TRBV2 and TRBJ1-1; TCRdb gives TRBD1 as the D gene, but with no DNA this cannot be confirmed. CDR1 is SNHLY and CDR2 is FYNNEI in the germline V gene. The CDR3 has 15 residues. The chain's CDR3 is CASSGTPGGNTEAFF.

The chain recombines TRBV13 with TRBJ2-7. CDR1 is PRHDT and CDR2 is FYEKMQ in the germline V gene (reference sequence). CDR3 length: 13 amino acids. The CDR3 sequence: CASSKGWPYEQYF.

CDR3 sequence: CASRLAAGTGDHEQYF. The chain employs TRBV12-2 and TRBJ2-7; TCRdb returns TRBD1, unconfirmable since there is no DNA. TRBV12-2 is marked as a pseudogene. This CDR3 has 16 residues.

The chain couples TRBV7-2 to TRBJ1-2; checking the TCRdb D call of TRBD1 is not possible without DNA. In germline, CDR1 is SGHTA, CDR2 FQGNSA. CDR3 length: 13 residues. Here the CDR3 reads CASSRVLGEGYTF.

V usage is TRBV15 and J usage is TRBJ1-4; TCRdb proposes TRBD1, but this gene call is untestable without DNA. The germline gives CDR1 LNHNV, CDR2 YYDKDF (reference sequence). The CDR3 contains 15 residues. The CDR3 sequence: CATSTEGATNEKLFF.

CDR3 residues: CAGSLGFAGTDTQYF. The chain uses TRBV5-5 and TRBJ2-3; TCRdb reports TRBD1, a call that lacks DNA to check it against. CDR3 length: 15 residues. Germline V gene sequence: CDR1 SGHKS, CDR2 YYEKEE (reference sequence).

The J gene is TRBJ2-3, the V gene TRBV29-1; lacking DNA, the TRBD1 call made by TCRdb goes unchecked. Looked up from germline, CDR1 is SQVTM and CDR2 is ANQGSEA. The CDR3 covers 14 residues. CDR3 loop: CSVAETGGTDTQYF.

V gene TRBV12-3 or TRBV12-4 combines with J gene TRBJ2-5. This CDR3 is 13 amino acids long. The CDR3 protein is CASGLVGPETQYF.

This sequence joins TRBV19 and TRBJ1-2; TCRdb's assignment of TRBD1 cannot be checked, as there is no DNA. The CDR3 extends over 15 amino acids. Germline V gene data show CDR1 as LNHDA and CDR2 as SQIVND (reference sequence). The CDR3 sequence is CASSVRDPADYGYTF.

CDR3 in amino acids: CSARERQVGSYEQYF. The J gene is TRBJ2-7, the V gene TRBV20-1; the D gene TCRdb calls, TRBD1, cannot be checked with no DNA. The CDR3 totals 15 residues. Germline-derived CDR1 and CDR2 are DFQATT and SNEGSKA (reference sequence).

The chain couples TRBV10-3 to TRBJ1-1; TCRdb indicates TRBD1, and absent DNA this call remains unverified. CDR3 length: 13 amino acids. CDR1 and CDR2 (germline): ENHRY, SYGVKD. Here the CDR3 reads CAISREMNTEAFF.

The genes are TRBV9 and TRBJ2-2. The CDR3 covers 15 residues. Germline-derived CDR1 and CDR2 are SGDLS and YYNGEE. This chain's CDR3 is CASISVTEFTGELFF.

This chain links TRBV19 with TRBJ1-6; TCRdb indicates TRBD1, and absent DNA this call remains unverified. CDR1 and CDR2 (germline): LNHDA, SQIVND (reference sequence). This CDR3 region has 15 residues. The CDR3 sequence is CASSADRGFNSPLHF.

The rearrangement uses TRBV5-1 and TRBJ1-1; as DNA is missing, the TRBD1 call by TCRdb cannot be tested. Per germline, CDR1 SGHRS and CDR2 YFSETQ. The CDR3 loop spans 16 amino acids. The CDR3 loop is CASSLGPRQPNTEAFF.

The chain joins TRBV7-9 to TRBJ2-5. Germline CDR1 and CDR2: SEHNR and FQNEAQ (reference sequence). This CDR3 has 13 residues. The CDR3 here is CASSLTVGETQYF.

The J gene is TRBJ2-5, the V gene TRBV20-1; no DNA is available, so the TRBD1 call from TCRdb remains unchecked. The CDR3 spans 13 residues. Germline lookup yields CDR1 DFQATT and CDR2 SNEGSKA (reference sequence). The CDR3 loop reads CSATAGLKETQYF.

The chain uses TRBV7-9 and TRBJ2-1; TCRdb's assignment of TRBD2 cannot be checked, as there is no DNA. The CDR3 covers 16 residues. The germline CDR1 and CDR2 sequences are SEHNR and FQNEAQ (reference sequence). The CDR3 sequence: CASSLGLAESYNEQFF.

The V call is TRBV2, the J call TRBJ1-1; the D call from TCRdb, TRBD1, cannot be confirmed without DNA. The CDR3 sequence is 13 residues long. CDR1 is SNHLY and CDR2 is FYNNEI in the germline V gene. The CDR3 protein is CASEGLLNTEAFF.

The CDR3 loop reads CSVSGAREQYF. The chain recombines TRBV29-1 with TRBJ2-7; there is no DNA to check the TCRdb D call of TRBD1. This CDR3 region has 11 residues. Germline CDR1 reads SQVTM; CDR2 reads ANQGSEA.

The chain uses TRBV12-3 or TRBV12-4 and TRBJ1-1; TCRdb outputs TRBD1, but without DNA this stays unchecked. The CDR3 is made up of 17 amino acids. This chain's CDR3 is CASSLAQGDLSNTEAFF.

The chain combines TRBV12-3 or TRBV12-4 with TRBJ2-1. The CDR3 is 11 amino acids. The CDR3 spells CASTSYNEQFF.